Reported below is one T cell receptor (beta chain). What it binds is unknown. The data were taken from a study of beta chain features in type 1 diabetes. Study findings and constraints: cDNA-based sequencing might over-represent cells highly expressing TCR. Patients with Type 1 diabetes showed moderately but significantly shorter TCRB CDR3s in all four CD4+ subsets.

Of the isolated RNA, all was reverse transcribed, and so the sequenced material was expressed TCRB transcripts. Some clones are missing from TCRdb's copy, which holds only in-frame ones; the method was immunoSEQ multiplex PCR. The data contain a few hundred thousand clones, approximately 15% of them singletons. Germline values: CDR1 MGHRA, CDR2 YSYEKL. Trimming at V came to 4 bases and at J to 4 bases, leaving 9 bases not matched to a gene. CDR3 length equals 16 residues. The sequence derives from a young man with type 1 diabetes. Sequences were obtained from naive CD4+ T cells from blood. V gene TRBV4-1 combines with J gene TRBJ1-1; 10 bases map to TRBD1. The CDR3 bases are TGCGCCAGCAGCCCAGCGTGGACAGGGGGAACCACTGAAGCTTTCTTT. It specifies CASSPAWTGGTTEAFF.